These 18 T cell receptor beta chains were sequenced from one sample in a study of blood T cells in healthy people across ages. Together with a sample-barcoded 5' primer, a J-beta primer mix was included in a second PCR lasting roughly 6 to 12 cycles. Each CDR3 protein is one row after TCRdb ran MiXCR on the 5' RACE reads. This sample has 750,000 to 950,000 distinct CDR3 sequences; 29% occur once, and the top ten carry 9.5% to 13%. In addition, the sample was reused for a study of T cells of mothers and their children.

Sequenced sample: blood. These receptors were collected from a woman aged 40 to 50 in good health.

This clonotype occurred a few times. V usage is TRBV7-2 and J usage is TRBJ1-1; D is uncertain. The CDR3 covers 15 residues. V gave up 5 bases and J gave up 1 base, with 14 bases separating them. Looked up from germline, CDR1 is SGHTA and CDR2 is FQGNSA. CDR3 in DNA: TGTGCCAGCAGCCCCGCCCCCAGGCCGAACACTGAAGCTTTCTTT. It yields the protein CASSPAPRPNTEAFF.

A few counts support this clonotype. This chain connects TRBV7-2 to TRBJ1-1, with D hard to call. The V and J ends lost 4 bases and 3 bases respectively, with 9 bases between them. From germline, CDR1 is SGHTA and CDR2 FQGNSA. The CDR3 sequence is 13 residues long. CDR3 in DNA: TGTGCCAGCAGCTCTAGACTGTACACTGAAGCTTTCTTT. It yields the protein CASSSRLYTEAFF.

This clonotype was seen at least ten times. The chain is built from TRBV6-1 and TRBJ2-7; TRBD1 matches at 10 bases. The CDR3 is made up of 15 amino acids. Germline assignment: CDR1 MNHNS and CDR2 SASEGT. V lost 1 base, J lost 3 bases, and 3 bases stayed unmatched. The CDR3 protein is CASSEGDRGLYEQYF. The CDR3 bases are TGTGCCAGCAGTGAAGGCGACAGGGGGCTCTACGAGCAGTACTTC.

The CDR3 sequence: CSARDAGDVSFPEAFF. CDR3 DNA: TGCAGTGCTAGAGATGCAGGGGACGTATCGTTCCCTGAAGCTTTCTTT. The chain has TRBV20-1 and TRBJ1-1; tentative D call: TRBD1 (6 bases). The length of the CDR3 is 16 residues. Looked up from germline, CDR1 is DFQATT and CDR2 is SNEGSKA (reference sequence). Trimming took 0 bases from V and 6 from J, leaving 20 bases between them.

This clonotype was counted between two and nine times. The chain recombines TRBV7-8 with TRBJ1-2, with 8 bases fitting TRBD1. The CDR3 is made up of 16 amino acids. The germline V gene has CDR1 SGHVS and CDR2 FQNEAQ. J lost 0 bases, V lost 6 bases, and 9 bases had no gene match. CDR3 sequence (DNA): TGTGCCAGCAGATCCTTGGGACAGGACTCTAACTATGGCTACACCTTC. It specifies CASRSLGQDSNYGYTF.

The table lists this clonotype with a few counts. The chain combines TRBV5-1 with TRBJ2-5, with D possibly TRBD2 on 6 matching bases. Near its end, the DNA agrees better with TRBJ2-7, so the J call may be wrong. The CDR3 is 13 residues long. CDR1 is SGHRS, CDR2 YFSETQ, per germline. The CDR3 DNA sequence: TGCGCCAGCAGTGTAGGGACCGGGGGCGAGCAGTACTTC. It yields the protein CASSVGTGGEQYF.

The chain carries TRBV28 and TRBJ2-4; no firm D call. Looked up from germline, CDR1 is MDHEN and CDR2 is SYDVKM. This CDR3 region has 13 residues. V lost 3 bases to trimming and J lost 6 bases, with 9 bases between them. CDR3 DNA: TGTGCCAGCAGTTTTACCAGGCTAAACATTCAGTACTTC. Protein sequence: CASSFTRLNIQYF.

Points on this clonotype: One end of the junction fails to match germline, which may point to a read error. V and J are TRBV12-3 or TRBV12-4 and TRBJ1-5; TRBD1 is a possible D gene (5 bases). This CDR3 is 14 amino acids long. The CDR3 is CAGRAPDRNQPQHF. In DNA form, the CDR3 reads TGTGCCGGCAGGGCCCCAGACAGAAATCAGCCCCAGCATTTT.

There are a few counts of this clonotype. The chain carries TRBV25-1 and TRBJ1-6; D is unclear. Per germline, CDR1 MGHDK and CDR2 SYGVNS. This CDR3 has 16 amino acids. Trimming left V 1 base short and J 5 bases short, with 12 bases between. The CDR3 loop is CASSELSGWDNSPLHF. The DNA of the CDR3 is TGTGCCAGCAGTGAATTGTCCGGCTGGGATAATTCACCCCTCCACTTT.

This rearrangement joins TRBV4-3 to TRBJ1-1, with D hard to call. Between the trimmed V and J ends, which lost 2 bases and 1 base, there was a span of 11 bases. Germline CDR1 is LGHNA and CDR2 is YSLEER. This CDR3 region has 15 residues. CDR3 loop: CASSQTLRPNTEAFF. Here the CDR3 DNA reads TGCGCCAGCAGCCAAACCCTCCGGCCGAACACTGAAGCTTTCTTT.

About this clonotype: Its ends do not fully match the called genes, so a read error is possible. The rearrangement links TRBV5-1 to TRBJ1-2; 7 nucleotides align to TRBD1. Per the germline V gene, CDR1 is SGHRS and CDR2 is YFSETQ. CDR3 length: 13 amino acids. The DNA of the CDR3 is TGCGTCAGCAGCCAGGGGGATAACTATGGCTACACCTTC. Translating it yields CVSSQGDNYGYTF.

The V call is TRBV30, the J call TRBJ2-3, with D tentatively TRBD2 (6 bases). The CDR3 sequence is 13 residues long. V shed 4 bases and J shed 4 bases, with 12 bases lying between them. From germline, CDR1 is GTSNPN and CDR2 SVGIG (reference sequence). As DNA, the CDR3 is TGTGCCTGGACCCAACGGAGGGCAGATACGCAGTATTTT. Protein: CAWTQRRADTQYF.

This clonotype was recorded a few times. The CDR3 is CSAEEYSNQPQHF. As DNA, the CDR3 is TGCAGTGCTGAAGAGTATAGCAATCAGCCCCAGCATTTT. This chain connects TRBV20-1 to TRBJ1-5; D unclear. Germline CDR1 DFQATT, CDR2 SNEGSKA (reference sequence). Trimming stripped 5 bases from V and 0 bases from J, with 8 bases between. This CDR3 is built from 13 residues.

This chain connects TRBV28 to TRBJ2-7; 14 positions agree with TRBD2. Germline assignment: CDR1 MDHEN and CDR2 SYDVKM. After removal of 4 bases from V and 3 bases from J, the junction contained 5 bases not matched to a gene. This CDR3 is 16 amino acids long. This CDR3 reads CASSSGLAGGLYEQYF. CDR3 DNA: TGTGCCAGCAGTTCCGGACTAGCGGGGGGTCTCTACGAGCAGTACTTC.

This chain uses TRBV7-2 with TRBJ2-4; 11 nucleotides agree with TRBD2. From germline, CDR1 is SGHTA and CDR2 FQGNSA. J was trimmed by 2 bases and V by 5 bases; bases with no gene match: 8. This CDR3 has 17 amino acids. CDR3 nucleotide sequence: TGTGCCAGCAGCCCGTCCTTAGCGGGGGGGTCCAAAAACATTCAGTACTTC. Residues: CASSPSLAGGSKNIQYF.

Only a few counts were recorded for this clonotype. Just one base apart from a much larger clone, this may be a read error. The gene calls are TRBV18 and TRBJ2-3; weak D call: TRBD1 (5 bases). Germline CDR1 reads KGHSH; CDR2 reads LQKENI. The CDR3 has 16 amino acids. CDR3 DNA: TGTGTCAGCTCGTCCACCAGGGTAAAAGGCACAGATACGCAGTATTTT. As protein: CVSSSTRVKGTDTQYF.

Note on this clonotype: Since a much larger clone is just one base distant, this may be a read error. The rearrangement uses TRBV4-1 and TRBJ2-6, with a possible D match to TRBD1 (5 bases). The CDR3 has 17 amino acids. Germline lookup yields CDR1 MGHRA and CDR2 YSYEKL. The CDR3, as DNA: TGCGCCAGCAGCCTAACCGAACAGGCCTCTGGGGCCAACGTCCCGACTTTC. This translates into CASSLTEQASGANVPTF.

This clonotype has only a few counts. The rearrangement uses TRBV24-1 and TRBJ2-3, with D possibly matching TRBD1 (6 bases). Germline assignment: CDR1 KGHDR and CDR2 SFDVKD. This CDR3 spans 18 amino acids. V lost 4 bases and J 0 bases, leaving 19 bases between the germline ends. As DNA, the CDR3 is TGTGCCACCAGTGACCACAATCCGACAGGTTCTAGCACAGATACGCAGTATTTT. Residues: CATSDHNPTGSSTDTQYF.